This T cell receptor (beta chain) was profiled in a study of blood T cell repertoires in COVID-19. TCRdb keeps only in-frame clones here, not all; method: immunoSEQ multiplex PCR. The profile shows approximately 400,000 clones, approximately 90% of them singletons. Trimming shortened V by 2 bases and J by 12 bases, and 3 bases separated the two germline ends. CDR1 and CDR2 from the germline V gene are SGDLS and YYNGEE. This CDR3 spans 8 amino acids. This TCR was sampled from a woman aged 40 to 50 who had been exposed to COVID-19. J is TRBJ2-7 and V is TRBV9; D remains unclear. The sample consisted of PBMCs or T cells enriched from blood (not recorded which). The CDR3 region is CASSVRYF. DNA for the CDR3: TGTGCCAGCAGCGTTAGGTACTTC.